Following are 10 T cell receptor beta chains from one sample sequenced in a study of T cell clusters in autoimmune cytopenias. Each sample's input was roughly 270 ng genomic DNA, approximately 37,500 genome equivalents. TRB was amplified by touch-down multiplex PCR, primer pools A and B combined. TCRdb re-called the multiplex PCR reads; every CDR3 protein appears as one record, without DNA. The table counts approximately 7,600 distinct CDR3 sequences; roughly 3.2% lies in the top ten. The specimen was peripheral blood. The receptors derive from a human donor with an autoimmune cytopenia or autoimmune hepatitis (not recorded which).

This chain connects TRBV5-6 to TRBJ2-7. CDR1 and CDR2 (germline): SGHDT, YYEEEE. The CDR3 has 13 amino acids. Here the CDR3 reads CASSLEGPYEQYF.

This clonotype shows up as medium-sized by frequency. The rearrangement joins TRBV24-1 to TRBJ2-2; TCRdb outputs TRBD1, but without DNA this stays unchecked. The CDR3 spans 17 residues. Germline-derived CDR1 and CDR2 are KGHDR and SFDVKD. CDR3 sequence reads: CATSDFGRQGTAGELFF.

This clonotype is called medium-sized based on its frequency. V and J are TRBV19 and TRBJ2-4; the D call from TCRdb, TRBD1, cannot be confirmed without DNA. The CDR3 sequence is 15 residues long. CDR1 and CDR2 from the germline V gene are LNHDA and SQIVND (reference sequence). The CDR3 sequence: CASSPGQVAKNIQYF.

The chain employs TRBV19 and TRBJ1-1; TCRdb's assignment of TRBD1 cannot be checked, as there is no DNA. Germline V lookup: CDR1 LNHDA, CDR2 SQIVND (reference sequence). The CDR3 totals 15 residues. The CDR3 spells CASSSTDRANTEAFF. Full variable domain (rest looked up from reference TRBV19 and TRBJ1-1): DGGITQSPKYLFRKEGQNVTLSCEQNLNHDAMYWYRQDPGQGLRLIYYSQIVNDFQKGDIAEGYSVSREKKESFPLTVTSAQKNPTAFYLCASSSTDRANTEAFFGQGTRLTVV.

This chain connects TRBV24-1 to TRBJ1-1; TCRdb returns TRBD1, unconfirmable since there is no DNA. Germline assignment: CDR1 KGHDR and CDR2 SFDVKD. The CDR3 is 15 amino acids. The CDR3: CATSDSSTGDTEAFF.

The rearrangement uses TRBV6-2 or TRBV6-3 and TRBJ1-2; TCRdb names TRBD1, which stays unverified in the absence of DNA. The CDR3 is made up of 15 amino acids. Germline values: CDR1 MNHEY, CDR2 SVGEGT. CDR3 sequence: CASSPPGQPLYGYTF.

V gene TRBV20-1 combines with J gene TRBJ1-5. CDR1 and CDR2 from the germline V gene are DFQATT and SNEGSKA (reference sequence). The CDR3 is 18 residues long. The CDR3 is CSARGGDGAIYSNQPQHF.

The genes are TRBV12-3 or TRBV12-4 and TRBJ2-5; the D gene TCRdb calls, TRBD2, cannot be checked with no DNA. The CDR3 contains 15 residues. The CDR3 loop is CASSKGLAGAQTQYF.

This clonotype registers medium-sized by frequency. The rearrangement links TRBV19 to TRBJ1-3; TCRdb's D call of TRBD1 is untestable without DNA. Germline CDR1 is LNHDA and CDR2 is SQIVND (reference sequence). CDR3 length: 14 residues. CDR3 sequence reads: CASTLTGAGNTIYF.

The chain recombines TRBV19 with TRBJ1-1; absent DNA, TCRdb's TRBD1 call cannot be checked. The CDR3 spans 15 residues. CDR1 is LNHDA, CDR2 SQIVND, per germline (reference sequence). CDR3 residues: CASSLTGTGVRYAFF.